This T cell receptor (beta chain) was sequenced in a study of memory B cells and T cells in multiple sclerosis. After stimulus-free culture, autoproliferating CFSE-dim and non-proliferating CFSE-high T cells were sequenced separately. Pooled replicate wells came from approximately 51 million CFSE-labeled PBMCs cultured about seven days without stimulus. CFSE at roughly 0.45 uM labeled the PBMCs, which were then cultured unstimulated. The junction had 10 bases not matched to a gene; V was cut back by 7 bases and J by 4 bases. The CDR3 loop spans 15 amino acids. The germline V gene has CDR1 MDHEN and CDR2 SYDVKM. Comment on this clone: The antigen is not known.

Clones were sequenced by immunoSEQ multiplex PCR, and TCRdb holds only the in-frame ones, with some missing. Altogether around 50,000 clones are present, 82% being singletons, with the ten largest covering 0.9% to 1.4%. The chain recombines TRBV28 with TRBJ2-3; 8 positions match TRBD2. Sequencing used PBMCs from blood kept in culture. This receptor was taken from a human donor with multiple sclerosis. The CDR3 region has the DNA TGTGCCAGCACGACGAGGACTAGCCTGCCAGATACGCAGTATTTT. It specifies CASTTRTSLPDTQYF.